These 21 T cell receptor beta chains share one sample of origin, sequenced in a study of cytomegalovirus exposure and HLA in healthy donors. PCR involved 60 Vbeta and 13 Jbeta primers. Using immunoSEQ multiplex PCR, the repertoire was profiled, and TCRdb retains in-frame clones only, with some absent. The sample contains roughly 180,000 clones, about 86% of which appear only once. Sequencing was carried out using PBMCs. These TCRs come from a young woman in good health and CMV-seropositive.

This chain uses TRBV28 with TRBJ2-1; 7 positions match TRBD2. Trimming removed 2 bases from V and 2 bases from J; junction bases left unmatched: 0. The CDR3 runs 14 residues. Germline assignment: CDR1 MDHEN and CDR2 SYDVKM. Here the CDR3 reads CASSLAGAYNEQFF. The CDR3 region has the DNA TGTGCCAGCAGTTTAGCGGGGGCCTACAATGAGCAGTTCTTC. Looking up the rest from reference TRBV28 and TRBJ2-1 gives the full variable domain: DVKVTQSSRYLVKRTGEKVFLECVQDMDHENMFWYRQDPGLGLRLIYFSYDVKMKEKGDIPEGYSVSREKKERFSLILESASTNQTSMYLCASSLAGAYNEQFFGPGTRLTVL.

This chain joins TRBV5-1 and TRBJ2-2, with 7 nucleotides matching TRBD2. From germline, CDR1 is SGHRS and CDR2 YFSETQ. The CDR3 loop spans 15 amino acids. The J segment lost 7 bases and the V segment lost 4 bases, leaving 10 bases of the junction unmatched. CDR3 nucleotide sequence: TGCGCCAGCAGCCCGACTTCCCGGGGGGTCGGGGAGCTGTTTTTT. Its protein product is CASSPTSRGVGELFF.

This chain joins TRBV7-2 and TRBJ2-3, with 7 bases fitting TRBD2. Germline V gene lookup returns CDR1 SGHTA and CDR2 FQGNSA. The CDR3 extends over 15 amino acids. V lost 5 bases, J lost 2 bases, and 7 bases stayed unmatched. The CDR3 nucleotides read TGTGCCAGCAGCCACGGGCGGGGGTTCACAGATACGCAGTATTTT. Translation gives CASSHGRGFTDTQYF.

The chain recombines TRBV4-3 with TRBJ1-1; D may be TRBD1 (5 bases). CDR1 LGHNA and CDR2 YSLEER come from the germline V gene. The CDR3 covers 18 residues. Deletions cut 0 bases from V and 3 bases from J, with 20 bases between. The CDR3 DNA is TGCGCCAGCAGCCAAGATTCAGGGTCCCGGAGGGTTGACACTGAAGCTTTCTTT. Protein sequence: CASSQDSGSRRVDTEAFF.

This clone appeared a single time. The rearrangement uses TRBV7-9 and TRBJ1-4; 10 bases agree with TRBD1. The CDR3 consists of 16 residues. Trimming removed 6 bases from V and 8 bases from J; junction bases left unmatched: 12. CDR1 SEHNR and CDR2 FQNEAQ come from the germline V gene (reference sequence). The CDR3, as DNA: TGTGCCAGCAGATCGACAGGGGGCGACTTAGGCGAAAAACTGTTTTTT. It encodes CASRSTGGDLGEKLFF.

V is TRBV6-1 and J is TRBJ2-7, with D perhaps matching TRBD2 (6 bases). The CDR3 has 14 amino acids. Germline loops: CDR1 MNHNS, CDR2 SASEGT. The V end was cut by 2 bases, the J end by 2 bases, with 10 bases between. CDR3 nucleotides: TGTGCCAGCAGTGAATTGGGGGGAACCTACGAGCAGTACTTC. It specifies CASSELGGTYEQYF.

V is TRBV6-4 and J is TRBJ2-1; D possibly corresponds to TRBD1 (5 bases). Between the trimmed V and J ends, which lost 6 bases and 4 bases, there was a span of 10 bases. Germline values: CDR1 MRHNA, CDR2 SNTAGT. This CDR3 has 13 residues. CDR3 DNA: TGTGCCAGCAGCCAGACAGAATACAATGAGCAGTTCTTC. Translation: CASSQTEYNEQFF.

The chain couples TRBV5-1 to TRBJ1-3, with D perhaps TRBD1 (6 bases). CDR3 length equals 14 residues. Germline V lookup: CDR1 SGHRS, CDR2 YFSETQ. Between the trimmed V and J ends, which lost 0 bases and 4 bases, there was a span of 8 bases. The chain's CDR3 is CASSLGTAGNTIYF. The CDR3 nucleotides read TGCGCCAGCAGCTTGGGGACAGCCGGAAACACCATATATTTT.

The V and J genes are TRBV25-1 and TRBJ2-7; 8 bases are shared with TRBD1. Trimming cost V 6 bases and J 9 bases; bases outside gene matches: 16. Germline V gives CDR1 MGHDK, CDR2 SYGVNS. The CDR3 has 15 residues. CDR3 coding DNA: TGTGCCAGCAGATTGGGTGGGACAGGTGATTCGAGGCAGTACTTC. Translation: CASRLGGTGDSRQYF.

The chain has TRBV6-1 and TRBJ1-2; 7 bases fit TRBD1. This CDR3 has 14 amino acids. From germline, CDR1 is MNHNS and CDR2 SASEGT. V was pared by 7 bases and J by 3 bases, with 8 bases of the junction left unmatched. The CDR3, as DNA: TGTGCCAGCACCTTCGGAACAGGGGACTATGGCTACACCTTC. Translation: CASTFGTGDYGYTF.

The chain couples TRBV28 to TRBJ1-1; maybe TRBD1 (5 bases). V gave up 4 bases and J gave up 3 bases, with 15 bases separating them. The V gene's germline CDR1 is MDHEN and CDR2 SYDVKM. This CDR3 is 15 amino acids long. CDR3 coding DNA: TGTGCCAGCAGTTCCCTTTATGGGGGGGACACTGAAGCTTTCTTT. Residues: CASSSLYGGDTEAFF.

The chain links TRBV11-3 to TRBJ1-3; no reliable D call. Trimming cost V 9 bases and J 2 bases, with 11 bases left between them. This CDR3 has 13 amino acids. The germline V gene has CDR1 SGHNT and CDR2 YENEEA. CDR3 DNA sequence: TGTGCCAGTTCATCCGAGGCTGGAAACACCATATATTTT. Its protein product is CASSSEAGNTIYF.

The gene calls are TRBV5-4 and TRBJ2-3; 8 nucleotides align to TRBD2. This CDR3 contains 18 residues. The germline V gene has CDR1 SGHNT and CDR2 YYREEE (reference sequence). J lost 3 bases, V lost 4 bases, and 16 bases had no gene match. CDR3 coding DNA: TGTGCCAGCAGCCCAGCATCTAGCGGGTGGACTTTTACAGATACGCAGTATTTT. This gives the protein CASSPASSGWTFTDTQYF.

As concerns this clone: Other DNA sequences in the sample encode the same CDR3. The chain has TRBV5-1 and TRBJ2-2; the D gene is possibly TRBD1 (5 bases). The germline CDR1 and CDR2 sequences are SGHRS and YFSETQ. The CDR3 is made up of 15 amino acids. The V gene lost 4 bases and the J gene lost 2 bases, with 12 bases spanning the gap. DNA for the CDR3: TGCGCCAGCAGCCCCGGGCAGGGAAACACCGGGGAGCTGTTTTTT. It codes for CASSPGQGNTGELFF.

The rearrangement joins TRBV19 to TRBJ2-2, with a tentative D call TRBD1 (6 bases). Germline CDR1 LNHDA, CDR2 SQIVND (reference sequence). The CDR3 has 16 amino acids. The ends were cut back, 4 bases at V and 4 bases at J, with 16 bases in the middle. The CDR3 reads CASSTEDSILTGELFF. DNA for the CDR3: TGTGCCAGTAGTACCGAGGACAGCATCCTCACCGGGGAGCTGTTTTTT. The full variable domain, its missing parts supplied by reference TRBV19 and TRBJ2-2, is DGGITQSPKYLFRKEGQNVTLSCEQNLNHDAMYWYRQDPGQGLRLIYYSQIVNDFQKGDIAEGYSVSREKKESFPLTVTSAQKNPTAFYLCASSTEDSILTGELFFGEGSRLTVL.

V and J are TRBV7-3 and TRBJ2-1; D perhaps matches TRBD1 (5 bases). CDR3 length equals 18 residues. With 1 base removed from V and 5 bases from J, the gap between germline ends came to 21 bases. The germline CDR1 and CDR2 sequences are SGHTA and FQGTGA. The CDR3 DNA is TGTGCCAGCAGCTTAAGCCCTCCAACGACTCAGGGAAACAATGAGCAGTTCTTC. Translated: CASSLSPPTTQGNNEQFF.

The chain uses TRBV27 and TRBJ1-5; no clear D gene. Looked up from germline, CDR1 is MNHEY and CDR2 is SMNVEV (reference sequence). The CDR3 covers 13 residues. Trimming removed 6 bases at V and 9 bases at J, with 15 bases between. CDR3 sequence: CASSAGVLGPQHF. DNA of the CDR3: TGTGCCAGCAGCGCCGGGGTGTTGGGGCCCCAGCATTTT.

The chain joins TRBV6-6 to TRBJ2-1, with 11 bases matching TRBD2. This CDR3 is 14 amino acids long. In germline, CDR1 is MNHNY, CDR2 SVGAGI (reference sequence). Trimming cost V 6 bases and J 7 bases; bases outside gene matches: 5. The CDR3 protein is CASRTGTSGNEQFF. The CDR3 DNA sequence: TGTGCCAGCAGGACCGGGACTAGCGGAAATGAGCAGTTCTTC.

The chain combines TRBV2 with TRBJ2-3; 8 bases fit TRBD2. This CDR3 comprises 16 residues. Trimming removed 3 bases from V and 2 bases from J; junction bases left unmatched: 7. Germline loops: CDR1 SNHLY, CDR2 FYNNEI. CDR3 DNA: TGTGCCAGCAGTGACCCCAGCGGGAGCTACACAGATACGCAGTATTTT. Protein: CASSDPSGSYTDTQYF.

The CDR3 region has the DNA TGTGCCAGCAGCGCAAGGACAGGCTTCTACAATGAGCAGTTCTTC. Residues: CASSARTGFYNEQFF. The chain links TRBV9 to TRBJ2-1, with TRBD1 identical over 7 bases. The CDR3 is made up of 15 amino acids. The germline V gene encodes CDR1 SGDLS and CDR2 YYNGEE. V was pared by 3 bases and J by 3 bases, with 6 bases of the junction left unmatched.

This chain links TRBV2 with TRBJ2-3; D gene unclear. Trimming took 6 bases from V and 0 from J, leaving 13 bases between them. This CDR3 comprises 15 residues. Germline CDR1 is SNHLY and CDR2 is FYNNEI. The CDR3 sequence is CASRKTGFSTDTQYF. DNA of the CDR3: TGTGCCAGCAGGAAGACCGGGTTTAGCACAGATACGCAGTATTTT.